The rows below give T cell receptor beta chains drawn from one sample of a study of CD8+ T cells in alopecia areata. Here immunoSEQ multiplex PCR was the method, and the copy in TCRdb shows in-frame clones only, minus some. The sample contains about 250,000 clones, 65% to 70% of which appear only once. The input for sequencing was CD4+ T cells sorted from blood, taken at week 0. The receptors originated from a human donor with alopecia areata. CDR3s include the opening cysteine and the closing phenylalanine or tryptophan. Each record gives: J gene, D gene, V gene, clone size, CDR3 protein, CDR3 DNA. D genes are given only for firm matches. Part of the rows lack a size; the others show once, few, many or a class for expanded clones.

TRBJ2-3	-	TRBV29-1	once	CSVTGRTPPDTQYF	TGCAGCGTGACCGGACGAACCCCTCCAGATACGCAGTATTTT
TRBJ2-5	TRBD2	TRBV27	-	CASRGLAGVKETQYF	TGTGCCAGCCGGGGACTAGCGGGAGTTAAAGAGACCCAGTACTTC
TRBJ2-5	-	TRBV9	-	CASSARPGQGGYETQYF	TGTGCCAGCAGCGCCCGCCCCGGACAGGGAGGGTACGAGACCCAGTACTTC
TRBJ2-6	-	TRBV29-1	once	CSVEGEGANVLTF	TGCAGCGTTGAAGGGGAGGGGGCCAACGTCCTGACTTTC
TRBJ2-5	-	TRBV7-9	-	CASSPGGLRETQYF	TGTGCCAGCAGCCCCGGGGGATTGAGAGAGACCCAGTACTTC
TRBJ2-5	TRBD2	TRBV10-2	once	CASSETSGETQYF	TGCGCCAGCAGTGAGACTAGCGGGGAGACCCAGTACTTC
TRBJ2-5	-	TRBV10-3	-	CAISVGETQYF	TGTGCCATCAGTGTCGGAGAGACCCAGTACTTC
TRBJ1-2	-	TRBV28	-	CASSFGGPGYTF	TGTGCCAGCAGTTTTGGGGGGCCAGGCTACACCTTC
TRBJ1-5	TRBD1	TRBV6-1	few	CASSGSGGNQPQHF	TGTGCCAGCAGTGGATCAGGGGGGAACCAGCCCCAGCATTTT
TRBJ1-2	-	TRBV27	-	CASSLSPLVFGYTF	TGTGCCAGCAGTTTGTCACCCCTAGTTTTTGGCTACACCTTC